A selection of T cell receptor beta chains follows, all from one sample in a study of T-cell reconstitution after alpha-beta-depleted transplantation in children. Each CDR3 protein is one row after TCRdb ran MiXCR on the PCR reads. The profile shows under 300,000 distinct CDR3 sequences, roughly 11% of them singletons. Sequences were derived from peripheral blood, sampled 180 days after TCRalphabeta/CD19-depleted stem cell transplant. The receptors come from a male patient aged 2 to 10 who had a stem cell transplant for chronic granulomatous disease, so the T cells may come from the graft donor. Both conserved end residues are part of each CDR3. A D gene is named only where the DNA matches it firmly. A clone size is listed for some rows: how often the clone was seen (once, few, many), or a class if it is expanded.

v_gene	abundance	d_gene	j_gene	CDR3aa
TRBV5-6	few	TRBD1	TRBJ2-3	CASGLGPLGQGVPDTQYF
TRBV28	many	TRBD2	TRBJ2-7	CASSLPERDPYEQYF
TRBV19	few	.	TRBJ1-5	CASSIQPQGFNQPQHF
TRBV20-1	.	.	TRBJ2-2	CSARLRGETNTGELFF
TRBV5-5	many	.	TRBJ1-1	CASSLARNTEAFF
TRBV15	many	.	TRBJ1-1	CATSRGAGTLNTEAFF
TRBV21-1	many	.	TRBJ2-1	CASSKEAGGVSEQFF
TRBV5-1	many	.	TRBJ1-1	CASSANQGTTEAFF
TRBV5-1	many	.	TRBJ1-4	CASSLLAFNEKLFF
TRBV12-3/TRBV12-4	many	.	TRBJ1-6	CASSVAGAIGSPLHF
TRBV11-2	many	.	TRBJ2-5	CASSPPLGQSQIQYF
TRBV29-1	many	.	TRBJ2-1	CSVEEIYEQFF
TRBV20-1	many	TRBD1	TRBJ2-3	CSAHRDRGTDTQYF
TRBV12-3/TRBV12-4	many	.	TRBJ1-2	CASRGQTYGYTF